The table lists the clone carrying this T cell receptor (beta chain) with a few counts. What it binds is not known. Clinical symptoms, serum thyroxine, TRAb, thyroid ultrasound and orbital computed tomography established diagnosis. This entry belongs to a study of T cells in Graves' hyperthyroidism and ophthalmopathy. General observations from the study: The majority of expanded thyroid clonotypes above 0.001 also appeared in blood. Model-based prediction identified ophthalmopathy a median approximately 6 months prior to its onset.

From RNA transcripts, TCR beta CDR3 regions were amplified. The HTBI primer set drove a first-round RT-PCR of the TCR CDR3. TCRdb reprocessed the multiplex PCR reads via MiXCR and lists one record per CDR3 protein. The repertoire has 540,000 or so distinct CDR3 sequences, 46% of them found once; the top ten carry roughly 19%. Per the germline V gene, CDR1 is SQVTM and CDR2 is ANQGSEA. The CDR3 totals 11 residues. V lost 4 bases and J 8 bases, leaving 11 bases between the germline ends. This TCR was recovered from an adult woman with Graves' disease, either hyperthyroidism or ophthalmopathy (not recorded which). V is TRBV29-1 and J is TRBJ1-2, with a possible D match to TRBD1 (5 bases). Sequenced material: peripheral blood or thyroid tissue (not recorded which). The CDR3 DNA sequence: TGCAGCGTTGCGGCCGGGGGAGGCTACACCTTC. Translation gives CSVAAGGGYTF. Looking up the rest from reference TRBV29-1 and TRBJ1-2 gives the full variable domain: SAVISQKPSRDICQRGTSLTIQCQVDSQVTMMFWYRQQPGQSLTLIATANQGSEATYESGFVIDKFPISRPNLTFSTLTVSNMSPEDSSIYLCSVAAGGGYTFGSGTRLTVV.